Below, 6 T cell receptor beta chains from the same sample are listed, as sequenced in a study of blood T cell dynamics during melanoma immunotherapy. Sequenced by immunoSEQ multiplex PCR; TCRdb stores in-frame clones only, minus some. Of 4,500 or so clones detected, more than 60% appear once; the ten largest clones hold 45% to 55%. The time point was: week 3, after first cycle of checkpoint inhibitor. Source: blood, taken from a patient treated with checkpoint blockade. All receptors come from a human donor with melanoma.

The CDR3 DNA follows: TGTGCCAGCAGTATGAGGCAAGAGACCCAGTACTTC. Protein sequence: CASSMRQETQYF. The chain is built from TRBV5-8 and TRBJ2-5; no clear D gene. The germline V and J ends were trimmed by 5 bases and 2 bases, with 7 bases remaining between them. Germline assignment: CDR1 SGHTS and CDR2 YDEGEE. The CDR3 length is 12 residues.

V gene TRBV29-1 combines with J gene TRBJ1-1; D call uncertain. CDR1 is SQVTM and CDR2 is ANQGSEA in the germline V gene. Trimming stripped 0 bases from V and 11 bases from J, with 13 bases between. The CDR3 spans 12 residues. This CDR3 is CSVEELVLSAFF. The CDR3 region has the DNA TGCAGCGTTGAAGAATTGGTCTTAAGTGCTTTCTTT.

This chain uses TRBV29-1 with TRBJ1-3, with TRBD1 as a possible D gene (5 bases). This CDR3 has 15 residues. Germline CDR1 is SQVTM and CDR2 is ANQGSEA. Trimming removed 6 bases from V and 0 bases from J, with 15 bases in between. CDR3 amino acids: CSVLGTDSSGNTIYF. The CDR3 DNA reads as TGCAGCGTACTCGGGACGGATAGCTCTGGAAACACCATATATTTT.

This chain joins TRBV7-9 and TRBJ1-4, with D possibly TRBD1 on 6 matching bases. The germline V gene has CDR1 SEHNR and CDR2 FQNEAQ (reference sequence). The CDR3 is made up of 15 amino acids. Trimming pared 5 bases from V and 6 bases from J, leaving 16 bases between. The CDR3 loop reads CASSEGGTPYEKLFF. In nucleotides, the CDR3 is TGTGCCAGCAGCGAAGGTGGGACACCCTATGAAAAACTGTTTTTT.

The chain has TRBV7-9 and TRBJ1-6; tentative D call: TRBD1 (5 bases). Germline CDR1 is SEHNR and CDR2 is FQNEAQ (reference sequence). The V and J ends lost 7 bases and 7 bases respectively, with 17 bases between them. This CDR3 has 15 residues. Here the CDR3 DNA reads TGTGCCAGCACCCTGGGGCCGGGGACCAATTCACCCCTCCACTTT. Translating it yields CASTLGPGTNSPLHF.

This rearrangement joins TRBV7-9 to TRBJ1-1; D may be TRBD1 (5 bases). V was clipped by 5 bases and J by 5 bases, with 21 bases between them. Germline CDR1 is SEHNR and CDR2 is FQNEAQ (reference sequence). The CDR3 is 16 residues long. The CDR3 coding sequence is TGTGCCAGCAGCCACAGACTAGGAGGCCCAGGGACTGAAGCTTTCTTT. It specifies CASSHRLGGPGTEAFF.